This T cell receptor beta chain stems from a study of identical twins. V shed 3 bases, J shed 4 bases, and the junction held 5 bases outside the gene matches. Germline CDR1 is SGHRS and CDR2 is YFSETQ. The CDR3 has 15 amino acids. TCRdb itself ran the 5' RACE reads through MiXCR, one entry per CDR3 protein. Of 240,000 or so distinct CDR3 sequences listed, 5.5% to 8% were seen once; the top ten hold more than 3%. Healthy Caucasians provided all donations. The same data also went into a second study, on yellow fever vaccine responses in identical twins.

The TCR originated in a woman between 18 and 29 years old in good health. Sequenced material: memory (CD45RO+) T cells sorted from blood. This chain uses TRBV5-1 with TRBJ2-2; 8 bases agree with TRBD1. CDR3 loop: CASSSQGGGTGELFF. DNA of the CDR3: TGCGCCAGCAGCTCACAGGGGGGAGGCACCGGGGAGCTGTTTTTT.